These 9 T cell receptor beta chains originate from one sample sequenced in a study of blood T cell repertoires in COVID-19. The method was immunoSEQ multiplex PCR; TCRdb's version includes in-frame clones alone and lacks a portion of them. The sample includes 61,000 or so clones, about 91% of them seen just once. Source material: peripheral blood. The receptors here all came from a woman of 80 years or more with active COVID-19.

The CDR3 protein is CASSDPGQSNYGYTF. The CDR3 nucleotides read TGTGCCAGCAGTGACCCAGGACAGTCTAACTATGGCTACACCTTC. The gene calls are TRBV6-1 and TRBJ1-2, with a possible D match to TRBD1 (6 bases). The CDR3 runs to 15 residues. V was cut by 3 bases and J by 0 bases, with 11 bases left in between. Germline V gives CDR1 MNHNS, CDR2 SASEGT.

The chain joins TRBV5-5 to TRBJ1-5, with 9 bases that match TRBD1. The CDR3 contains 16 residues. The germline V gene encodes CDR1 SGHKS and CDR2 YYEKEE (reference sequence). The V and J ends lost 0 bases and 6 bases, in that order; junction bases with no gene match: 7. As DNA, the CDR3 is TGTGCCAGCAGCTTGGGGGGCGGGGGACAGGGTCAGCCCCAGCATTTT. It encodes CASSLGGGGQGQPQHF.

The rearrangement joins TRBV7-3 to TRBJ1-2; TRBD1 agrees at 9 bases. Per germline, CDR1 SGHTA and CDR2 FQGTGA. This CDR3 comprises 12 residues. Trimming at V came to 2 bases and at J to 14 bases, leaving 6 bases not matched to a gene. The CDR3 DNA sequence: TGTGCCAGCAGCTTACCCGGGACAGGGCAGACCTTC. Protein product: CASSLPGTGQTF.

This clone was detected only once. At one end, the junction sequence differs from germline, possibly due to a read error. The chain joins TRBV5-1 to TRBJ2-3, with TRBD2 matching 8 bases. The CDR3 runs 15 residues. The germline gives CDR1 SGHRS, CDR2 YFSETQ. The CDR3 here is CASSVLGLGTDTQYF. Here the CDR3 DNA reads TGCGCCAGCAGCGTCCTGGGACTAGGCACGGATACGCAGTATTTT.

This chain links TRBV5-1 with TRBJ1-1, with D possibly TRBD1 on 6 matching bases. This CDR3 comprises 13 residues. Germline V CDR1 and CDR2: SGHRS, YFSETQ. The ends were cut back, 0 bases at V and 6 bases at J, with 9 bases in the middle. DNA for the CDR3: TGCGCCAGCAGCTTGGATGAGGGGGCTGAAGCTTTCTTT. Translating gives CASSLDEGAEAFF.

V and J are TRBV4-2 and TRBJ2-3, with 12 bases that match TRBD2. Germline CDR1 is LGHNA and CDR2 is YNFKEQ. This CDR3 contains 18 residues. V shed 0 bases and J 6 bases; nucleotides not matched to a gene: 10. The DNA of the CDR3 is TGTGCCAGCAGCCAAGAGCTGGCTAGCGGGGGGGCCAGTGATACGCAGTATTTT. Protein: CASSQELASGGASDTQYF.

This chain uses TRBV19 with TRBJ2-1; tentatively, D is TRBD1 (6 bases). The CDR3 length is 16 residues. V lost 4 bases and J 0 bases, leaving 13 bases between the germline ends. Germline lookup yields CDR1 LNHDA and CDR2 SQIVND (reference sequence). CDR3 coding DNA: TGTGCCAGTAGTACCTCTCTGGGGGCCTCCTACAATGAGCAGTTCTTC. As protein: CASSTSLGASYNEQFF.

In DNA form, the CDR3 reads TGCGCCAGCAGCATAGACAGGGGGCTCCCCCATGGCTACACCTTC. Translating it yields CASSIDRGLPHGYTF. This chain connects TRBV5-1 to TRBJ1-2, with 10 bases matching TRBD1. The CDR3 is made up of 15 amino acids. Germline assignment: CDR1 SGHRS and CDR2 YFSETQ. Unmatched junction bases numbered 9, after V lost 4 bases and J lost 6 bases.

This clone was picked up one time. The V and J genes are TRBV18 and TRBJ2-5; TRBD2 is a possible D gene (5 bases). Per the germline V gene, CDR1 is KGHSH and CDR2 is LQKENI. CDR3 length equals 15 residues. The V end was cut by 3 bases, the J end by 2 bases, with 13 bases between. CDR3 sequence: CASSPTRMRQETQYF. In DNA form, the CDR3 reads TGTGCCAGCTCACCTACTAGAATGAGGCAAGAGACCCAGTACTTC.